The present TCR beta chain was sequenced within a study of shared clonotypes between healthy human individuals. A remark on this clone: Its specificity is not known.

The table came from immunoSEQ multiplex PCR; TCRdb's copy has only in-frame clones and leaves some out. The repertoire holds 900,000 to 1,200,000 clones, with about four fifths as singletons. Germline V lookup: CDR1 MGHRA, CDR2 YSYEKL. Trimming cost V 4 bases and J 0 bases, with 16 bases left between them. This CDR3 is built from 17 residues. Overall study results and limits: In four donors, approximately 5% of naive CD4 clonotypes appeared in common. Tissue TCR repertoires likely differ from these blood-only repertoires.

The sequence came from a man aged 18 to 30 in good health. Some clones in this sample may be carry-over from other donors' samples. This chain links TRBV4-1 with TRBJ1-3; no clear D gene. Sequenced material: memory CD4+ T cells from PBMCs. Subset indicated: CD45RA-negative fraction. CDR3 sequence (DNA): TGCGCCAGCAGCCGTCTTCTAGGAGCTCTCTCTGGAAACACCATATATTTT. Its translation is CASSRLLGALSGNTIYF.